The rows below give T cell receptor beta chains drawn from one sample of a study of Ad26.COV2.S vaccination and SARS-CoV-2 variants. The assay was immunoSEQ multiplex PCR, and TCRdb's table has in-frame clones only and misses some. The sample consists of roughly 350,000 clones, 80% to 90% of them appearing once. The sample here was peripheral blood, taken in a trial of Ad26.COV2.S vaccine versus placebo. The origin of the receptors is a person between 18 and 65 years old who received the Ad26.COV2.S COVID-19 vaccine or a placebo. The CDR3 runs from the conserved cysteine through the conserved F or W. The order of the fields is V gene, CDR3 length, D gene, J gene, clone size, CDR3 protein, CDR3 DNA. The D gene is left open where the match is weak. The listing skips clone size in some rows; elsewhere it reads once, few, many or a size class.

TRBV18	12	-	TRBJ2-7	few	CASSPTANEQYF	TGTGCCAGCTCACCAACAGCCAACGAGCAGTACTTC
TRBV5-1	15	TRBD2	TRBJ2-2	once	CASSLMSGGAGELFF	TGCGCCAGCAGCTTAATGTCGGGAGGTGCCGGGGAGCTGTTTTTT
TRBV11-2	13	-	TRBJ2-7	-	CASSLSSTYEQYF	TGTGCCAGCAGCTTGAGCAGTACCTACGAGCAGTACTTC
TRBV5-6	12	-	TRBJ1-2	once	CASSWGGGGYTF	TGTGCCAGCAGCTGGGGAGGTGGTGGCTACACCTTC
TRBV29-1	13	TRBD1	TRBJ2-1	once	CSVGTGEYNEQFF	TGCAGCGTTGGGACAGGGGAATACAATGAGCAGTTCTTC
TRBV10-3	16	TRBD2	TRBJ2-3	few	CAMGGGSGGSTDTQYF	TGTGCCATGGGGGGGGGTAGCGGGGGAAGCACAGATACGCAGTATTTT
TRBV27	14	-	TRBJ2-3	-	CASGRGDFTDTQYF	TGTGCCAGCGGAAGGGGGGACTTCACAGATACGCAGTATTTT
TRBV7-9	17	-	TRBJ1-1	-	CASSFGDNIRSNTEAFF	TGTGCCAGCAGCTTCGGGGACAACATACGATCGAACACTGAAGCTTTCTTT
TRBV7-9	16	TRBD1	TRBJ1-1	-	CASSEGTGGADTEAFF	TGTGCCAGCAGCGAGGGGACAGGGGGCGCGGACACTGAAGCTTTCTTT
TRBV16	17	TRBD2	TRBJ2-7	-	CASSGTSGRPWRGEQYF	TGTGCCAGCAGCGGGACTAGCGGGAGACCTTGGCGTGGCGAGCAGTACTTC